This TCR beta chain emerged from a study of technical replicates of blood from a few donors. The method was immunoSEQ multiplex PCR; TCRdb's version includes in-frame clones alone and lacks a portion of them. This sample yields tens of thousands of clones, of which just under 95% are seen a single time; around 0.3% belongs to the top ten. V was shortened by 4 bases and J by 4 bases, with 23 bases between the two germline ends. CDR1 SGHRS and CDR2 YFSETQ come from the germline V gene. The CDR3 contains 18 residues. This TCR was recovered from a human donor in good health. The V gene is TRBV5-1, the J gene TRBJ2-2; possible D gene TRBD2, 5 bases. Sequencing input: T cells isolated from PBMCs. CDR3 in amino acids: CASSATRVYAAGTGELFF. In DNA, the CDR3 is TGCGCCAGCAGCGCTACTAGAGTATATGCCGCGGGCACCGGGGAGCTGTTTTTT.